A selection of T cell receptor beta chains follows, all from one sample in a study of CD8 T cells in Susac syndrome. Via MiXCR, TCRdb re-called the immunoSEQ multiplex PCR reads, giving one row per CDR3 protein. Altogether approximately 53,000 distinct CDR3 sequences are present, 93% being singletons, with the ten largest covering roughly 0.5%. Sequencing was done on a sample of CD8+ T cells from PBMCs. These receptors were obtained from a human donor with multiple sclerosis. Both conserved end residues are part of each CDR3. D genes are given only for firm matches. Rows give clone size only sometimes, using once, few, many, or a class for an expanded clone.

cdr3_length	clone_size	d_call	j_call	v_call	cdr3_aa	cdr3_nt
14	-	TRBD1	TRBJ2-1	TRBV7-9	CASSSVTGYNEQFF	TGTGCCAGCAGCTCAGTGACAGGGTACAATGAGCAGTTCTTC
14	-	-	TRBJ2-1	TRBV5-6	CASSLDREVDEQFF	TGTGCCAGCAGCTTGGACAGGGAGGTAGATGAGCAGTTCTTC
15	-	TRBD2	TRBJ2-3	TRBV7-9	CASSPGGFDTDTQYF	TGTGCCAGCAGCCCGGGGGGATTTGACACAGATACGCAGTATTTT
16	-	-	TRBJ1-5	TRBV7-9	CASSLDIGGYNQPQHF	TGTGCCAGCAGCTTAGATATTGGGGGTTACAATCAGCCCCAGCATTTT
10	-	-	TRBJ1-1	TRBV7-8	CASGTSEAFF	TGTGCCAGCGGGACCTCTGAAGCTTTCTTT
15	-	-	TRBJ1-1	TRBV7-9	CASSFSMGLTTEAFF	TGTGCCAGCAGCTTCTCGATGGGGTTGACGACTGAAGCTTTCTTT
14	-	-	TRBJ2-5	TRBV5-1	CASSLRGLGETQYF	TGCGCCAGCAGCTTGCGAGGGTTGGGAGAGACCCAGTACTTC
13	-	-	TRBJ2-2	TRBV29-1	CSVDLGGTGELFF	TGCAGCGTTGATCTAGGAGGAACCGGGGAGCTGTTTTTT
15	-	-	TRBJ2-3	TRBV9	CASSVVPDSTDTQYF	TGTGCCAGCAGCGTGGTTCCCGATAGCACAGATACGCAGTATTTT
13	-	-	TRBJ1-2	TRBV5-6	CASSLSRFSGYTF	TGTGCCAGCAGCTTATCGCGTTTCTCTGGCTACACCTTC
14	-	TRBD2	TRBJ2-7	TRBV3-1	CASQRGGSAYEQYF	TGTGCCAGCCAACGGGGAGGGTCAGCCTACGAGCAGTACTTC
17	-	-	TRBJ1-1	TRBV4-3	CASSQDLRREMNTEAFF	TGCGCCAGCAGCCAAGATCTCAGAAGGGAGATGAACACTGAAGCTTTCTTT
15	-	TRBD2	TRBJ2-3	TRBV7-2	CASSLRGREGDTQYF	TGTGCCAGCAGCTTAAGGGGCAGGGAGGGAGATACGCAGTATTTT
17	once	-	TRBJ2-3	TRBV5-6	CASSLEVNNYLTDTQYF	TGTGCCAGCAGCTTGGAAGTCAACAACTACCTCACAGATACGCAGTATTTT
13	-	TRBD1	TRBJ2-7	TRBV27	CASSPGGSGEQYF	TGTGCCAGCAGTCCAGGGGGCTCTGGCGAGCAGTACTTC
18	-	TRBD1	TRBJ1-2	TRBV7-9	CASSTTDRGLIGDYGYTF	TGTGCCAGCAGCACCACGGACAGGGGGCTTATTGGTGACTATGGCTACACCTTC
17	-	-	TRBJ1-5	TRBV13	CASSDRKALYSNQPQHF	TGTGCCAGCAGTGATCGGAAAGCCCTTTATAGCAATCAGCCCCAGCATTTT
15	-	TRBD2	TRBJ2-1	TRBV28	CASSFRLAGDDEQFF	TGTGCCAGCAGTTTTAGACTAGCGGGGGACGATGAGCAGTTCTTC
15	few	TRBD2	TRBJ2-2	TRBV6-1	CASRGLAGSTGELFF	TGTGCCAGCAGAGGACTAGCGGGTTCCACCGGGGAGCTGTTTTTT
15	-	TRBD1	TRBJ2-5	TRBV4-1	CASSQVDRVQETQYF	TGCGCCAGCAGCCAAGTCGACAGGGTCCAAGAGACCCAGTACTTC